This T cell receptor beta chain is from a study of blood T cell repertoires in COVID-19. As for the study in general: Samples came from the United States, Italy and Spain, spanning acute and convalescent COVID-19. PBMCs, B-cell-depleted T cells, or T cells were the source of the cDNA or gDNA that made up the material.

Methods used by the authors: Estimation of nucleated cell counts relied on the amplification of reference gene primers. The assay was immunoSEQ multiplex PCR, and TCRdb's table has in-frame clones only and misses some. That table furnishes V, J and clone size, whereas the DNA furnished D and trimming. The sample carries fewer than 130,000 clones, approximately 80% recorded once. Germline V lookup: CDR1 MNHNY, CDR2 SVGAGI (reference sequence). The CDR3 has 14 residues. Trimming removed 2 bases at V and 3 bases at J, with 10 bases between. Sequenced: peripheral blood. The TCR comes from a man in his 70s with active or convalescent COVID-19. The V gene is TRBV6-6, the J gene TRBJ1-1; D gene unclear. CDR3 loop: CASSYEGLDTEAFF. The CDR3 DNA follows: TGTGCCAGCAGTTACGAGGGCTTGGACACTGAAGCTTTCTTT.